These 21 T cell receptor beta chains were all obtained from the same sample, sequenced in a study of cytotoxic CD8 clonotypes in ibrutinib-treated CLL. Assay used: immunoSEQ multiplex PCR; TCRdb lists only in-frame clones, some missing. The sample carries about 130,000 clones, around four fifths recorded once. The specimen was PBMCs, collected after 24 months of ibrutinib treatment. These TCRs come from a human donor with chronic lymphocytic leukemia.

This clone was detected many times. CDR3 DNA sequence: TGTGCCAGCAGTTTCCTGTCAGGCACAGATACGCAGTATTTT. Translated: CASSFLSGTDTQYF. The V call is TRBV28, the J call TRBJ2-3, with D hard to call. This CDR3 is 14 amino acids long. The germline V gene has CDR1 MDHEN and CDR2 SYDVKM. The V gene lost 3 bases and the J gene lost 1 base, with 8 bases spanning the gap.

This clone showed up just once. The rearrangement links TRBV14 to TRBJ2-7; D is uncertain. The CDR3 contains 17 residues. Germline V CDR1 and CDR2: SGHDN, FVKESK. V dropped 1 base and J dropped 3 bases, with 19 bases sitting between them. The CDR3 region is CASSQVGWVANFYEQYF. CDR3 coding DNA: TGTGCCAGCAGCCAAGTTGGATGGGTGGCCAATTTCTACGAGCAGTACTTC.

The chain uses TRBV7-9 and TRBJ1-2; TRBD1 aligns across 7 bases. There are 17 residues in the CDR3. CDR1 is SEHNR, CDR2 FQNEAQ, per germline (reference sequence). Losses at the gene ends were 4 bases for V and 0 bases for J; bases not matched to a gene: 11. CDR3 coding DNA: TGTGCCAGCAGCTCGGGACAGCCTCAGATTTCTAACTATGGCTACACCTTC. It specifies CASSSGQPQISNYGYTF.

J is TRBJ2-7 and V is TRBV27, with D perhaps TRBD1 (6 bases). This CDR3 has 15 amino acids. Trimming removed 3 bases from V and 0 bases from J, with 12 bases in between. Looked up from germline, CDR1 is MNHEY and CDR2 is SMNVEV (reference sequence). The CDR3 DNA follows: TGTGCCAGCAGTTTTAGGGGGTCGAGCTCCTACGAGCAGTACTTC. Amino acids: CASSFRGSSSYEQYF.

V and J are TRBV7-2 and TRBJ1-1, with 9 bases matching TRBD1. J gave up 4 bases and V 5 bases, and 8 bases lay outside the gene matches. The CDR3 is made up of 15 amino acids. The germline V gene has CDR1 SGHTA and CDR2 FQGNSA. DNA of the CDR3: TGTGCCAGCAGCAACTACGACAGGGGGTCCACTGAAGCTTTCTTT. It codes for CASSNYDRGSTEAFF.

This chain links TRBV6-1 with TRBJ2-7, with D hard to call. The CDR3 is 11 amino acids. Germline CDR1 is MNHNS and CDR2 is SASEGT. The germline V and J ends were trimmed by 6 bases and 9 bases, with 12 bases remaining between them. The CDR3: CASSPQDPQYF. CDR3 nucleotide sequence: TGTGCCAGCAGCCCCCAGGACCCGCAGTACTTC.

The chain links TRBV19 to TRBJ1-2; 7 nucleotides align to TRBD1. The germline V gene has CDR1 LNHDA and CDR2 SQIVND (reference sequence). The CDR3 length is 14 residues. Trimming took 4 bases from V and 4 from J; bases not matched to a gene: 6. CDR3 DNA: TGTGCCAGTAGTAAAGATACAGGGGCCTATGGCTACACCTTC. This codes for CASSKDTGAYGYTF.

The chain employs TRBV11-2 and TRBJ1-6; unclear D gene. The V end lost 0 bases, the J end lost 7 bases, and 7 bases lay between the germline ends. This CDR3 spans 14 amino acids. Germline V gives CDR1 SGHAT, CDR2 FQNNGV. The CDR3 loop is CASSLEQRNSPLHF. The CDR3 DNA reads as TGTGCCAGCAGCTTAGAACAACGGAATTCACCCCTCCACTTT.

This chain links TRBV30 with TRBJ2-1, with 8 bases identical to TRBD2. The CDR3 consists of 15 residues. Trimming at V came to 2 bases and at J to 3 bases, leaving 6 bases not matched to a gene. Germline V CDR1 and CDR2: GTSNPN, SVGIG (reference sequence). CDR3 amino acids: CAWSPKRGHYNEQFF. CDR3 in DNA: TGTGCCTGGAGTCCTAAGCGGGGGCACTACAATGAGCAGTTCTTC.

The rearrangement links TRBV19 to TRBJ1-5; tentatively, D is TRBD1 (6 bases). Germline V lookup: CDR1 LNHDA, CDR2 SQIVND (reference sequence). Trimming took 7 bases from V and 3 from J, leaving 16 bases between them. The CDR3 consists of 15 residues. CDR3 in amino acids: CASTINRVSNQPQHF. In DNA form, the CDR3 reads TGTGCCAGTACAATAAACAGGGTTTCCAATCAGCCCCAGCATTTT.

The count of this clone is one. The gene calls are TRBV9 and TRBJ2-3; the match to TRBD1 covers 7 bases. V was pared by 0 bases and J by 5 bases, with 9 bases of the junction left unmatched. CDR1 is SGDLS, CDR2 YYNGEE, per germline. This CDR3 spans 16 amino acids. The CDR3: CASSVDAGTAGDTQYF. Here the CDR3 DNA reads TGTGCCAGCAGCGTAGATGCCGGGACAGCCGGAGATACGCAGTATTTT.

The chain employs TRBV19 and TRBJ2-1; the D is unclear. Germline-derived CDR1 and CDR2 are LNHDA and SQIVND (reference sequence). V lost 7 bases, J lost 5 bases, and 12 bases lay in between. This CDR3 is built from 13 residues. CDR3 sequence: CASTLGWDNEQFF. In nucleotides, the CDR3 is TGTGCCAGTACCTTGGGTTGGGACAATGAGCAGTTCTTC.

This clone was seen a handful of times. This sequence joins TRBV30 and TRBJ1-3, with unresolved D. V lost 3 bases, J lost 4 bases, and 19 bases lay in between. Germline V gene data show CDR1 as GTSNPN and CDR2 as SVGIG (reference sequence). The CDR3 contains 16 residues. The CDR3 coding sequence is TGTGCCTGGAGCCGCCTCGGGCCAGCATCAGGAAACACCATATATTTT. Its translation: CAWSRLGPASGNTIYF.

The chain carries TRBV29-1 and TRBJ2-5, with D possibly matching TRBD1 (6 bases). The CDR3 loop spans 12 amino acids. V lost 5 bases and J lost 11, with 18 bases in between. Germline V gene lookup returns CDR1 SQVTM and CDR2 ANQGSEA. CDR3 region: CSVQGRTRVQYF. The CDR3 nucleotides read TGCAGCGTTCAGGGGCGGACAAGGGTGCAGTACTTC. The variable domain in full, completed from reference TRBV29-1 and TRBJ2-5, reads SAVISQKPSRDICQRGTSLTIQCQVDSQVTMMFWYRQQPGQSLTLIATANQGSEATYESGFVIDKFPISRPNLTFSTLTVSNMSPEDSSIYLCSVQGRTRVQYFGPGTRLLVL.

The CDR3 reads CASSLNRVPTEAFF. In nucleotides, the CDR3 is TGTGCCAGCAGTCTGAACAGGGTGCCCACTGAAGCTTTCTTT. The genes are TRBV27 and TRBJ1-1, with D maybe TRBD1 (6 bases). Trimming removed 5 bases from V and 4 bases from J, with 14 bases in between. This CDR3 spans 14 amino acids. Germline lookup yields CDR1 MNHEY and CDR2 SMNVEV (reference sequence).

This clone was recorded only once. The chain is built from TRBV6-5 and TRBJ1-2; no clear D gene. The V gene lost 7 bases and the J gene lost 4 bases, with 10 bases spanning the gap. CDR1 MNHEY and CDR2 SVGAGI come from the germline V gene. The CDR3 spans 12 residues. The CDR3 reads CASNDGIYGYTF. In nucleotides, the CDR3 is TGTGCCAGCAACGACGGTATCTATGGCTACACCTTC.

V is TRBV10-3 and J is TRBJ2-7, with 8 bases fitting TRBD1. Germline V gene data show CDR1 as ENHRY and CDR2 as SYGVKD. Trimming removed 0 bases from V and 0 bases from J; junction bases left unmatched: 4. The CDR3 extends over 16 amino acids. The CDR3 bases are TGTGCCATCAGTGAGTCTCGGACAGGGTCCTCCTACGAGCAGTACTTC. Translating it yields CAISESRTGSSYEQYF.

The chain's CDR3 is CASSRTGRTQYF. In nucleotides, the CDR3 is TGTGCCAGCAGCCGCACAGGGAGGACGCAGTATTTT. The rearrangement joins TRBV7-2 to TRBJ2-3, with D perhaps given as TRBD1 or TRBD2 (6 bases each). This CDR3 region has 12 residues. From germline, CDR1 is SGHTA and CDR2 FQGNSA. V was cut by 5 bases and J by 9 bases, with 12 bases left in between.

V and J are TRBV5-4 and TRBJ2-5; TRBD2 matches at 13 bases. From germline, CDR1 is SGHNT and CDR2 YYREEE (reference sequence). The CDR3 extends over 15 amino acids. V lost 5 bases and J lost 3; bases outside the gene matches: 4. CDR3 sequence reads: CASRGGLAGEETQYF. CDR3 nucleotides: TGTGCCAGCAGAGGAGGACTAGCGGGGGAAGAGACCCAGTACTTC.

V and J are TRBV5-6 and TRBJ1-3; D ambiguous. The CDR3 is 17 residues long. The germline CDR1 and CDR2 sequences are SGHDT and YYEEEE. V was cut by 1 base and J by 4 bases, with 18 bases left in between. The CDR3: CASSLNPGDAWGNTIYF. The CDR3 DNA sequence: TGTGCCAGCAGCTTGAATCCGGGTGATGCTTGGGGAAACACCATATATTTT.

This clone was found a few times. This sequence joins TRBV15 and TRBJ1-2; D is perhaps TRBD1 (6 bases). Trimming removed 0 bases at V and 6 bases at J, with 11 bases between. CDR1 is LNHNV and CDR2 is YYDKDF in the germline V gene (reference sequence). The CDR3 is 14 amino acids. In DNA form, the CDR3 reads TGTGCCACCAGCAGAGATTTTGGGGGCCATGGCTACACCTTC. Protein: CATSRDFGGHGYTF. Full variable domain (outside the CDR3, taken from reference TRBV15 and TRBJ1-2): DAMVIQNPRYQVTQFGKPVTLSCSQTLNHNVMYWYQQKSSQAPKLLFHYYDKDFNNEADTPDNFQSRRPNTSFCFLDIRSPGLGDTAMYLCATSRDFGGHGYTFGSGTRLTVV.